Following are 14 T cell receptor beta chains from one sample sequenced in a study of OX40 agonist ivuxolimab in advanced cancers. Here immunoSEQ multiplex PCR was the method, and the copy in TCRdb shows in-frame clones only, minus some. The repertoire holds some 35,000 clones, with approximately 87% as singletons. The starting material was CD4+ or CD8+ T cells sorted from blood, obtained in a trial of the OX40 agonist ivuxolimab. All receptors come from an adult with an advanced solid tumor such as melanoma, head and neck, liver or kidney cancer.

As DNA, the CDR3 is TGTGCCAGCAGCCTGGACTGGGGAGGGAACAATGAGCAGTTCTTC. Amino acid sequence: CASSLDWGGNNEQFF. J is TRBJ2-1 and V is TRBV14; 7 bases are a match to TRBD2. Germline loops: CDR1 SGHDN, CDR2 FVKESK. V shed 4 bases and J 5 bases; nucleotides not matched to a gene: 8. The CDR3 sequence is 15 residues long.

The genes are TRBV7-2 and TRBJ1-2; 10 bases are shared with TRBD1. With 5 bases clipped from V and 7 bases from J, the junction kept 7 bases outside the gene matches. Germline V gives CDR1 SGHTA, CDR2 FQGNSA. CDR3 size: 14 residues. The CDR3 region is CASSLDGTGVGYTF. The CDR3 bases are TGTGCCAGCAGCCTCGACGGGACAGGGGTTGGCTACACCTTC.

CDR3 loop: CASMGPFRGKNIQYF. The CDR3 nucleotides are TGTGCCAGTATGGGCCCTTTCCGGGGGAAAAACATTCAGTACTTC. The chain employs TRBV19 and TRBJ2-4; D is possibly TRBD2 (6 bases). The CDR3 is 15 amino acids. Germline values: CDR1 LNHDA, CDR2 SQIVND (reference sequence). Trimming removed 7 bases at V and 4 bases at J, with 17 bases between.

The chain has TRBV4-1 and TRBJ1-2; 11 bases line up with TRBD1. Germline-derived CDR1 and CDR2 are MGHRA and YSYEKL. The CDR3 is 13 amino acids. V was pared by 5 bases and J by 6 bases, with 2 bases of the junction left unmatched. The CDR3, as DNA: TGCGCCAGCAGCTGGACAGGGGGCAATGGCTACACCTTC. The encoded protein is CASSWTGGNGYTF.

The chain carries TRBV30 and TRBJ2-3, with 7 bases aligning to TRBD1. Germline assignment: CDR1 GTSNPN and CDR2 SVGIG (reference sequence). Trimming removed 4 bases from V and 5 bases from J; junction bases left unmatched: 12. This CDR3 region has 15 residues. Here the CDR3 reads CAWKGQSRMGDTQYF. The CDR3 DNA reads as TGTGCCTGGAAGGGACAGAGTAGGATGGGAGATACGCAGTATTTT. Drawing the rest from reference TRBV30 and TRBJ2-3, the complete variable domain is SQTIHQWPATLVQPVGSPLSLECTVEGTSNPNLYWYRQAAGRGLQLLFYSVGIGQISSEVPQNLSASRPQDRQFILSSKKLLLSDSGFYLCAWKGQSRMGDTQYFGPGTRLTVL.

The V call is TRBV6-1, the J call TRBJ2-2; D uncertain. Trimming pared 4 bases from V and 1 base from J, leaving 4 bases between. Germline CDR1 MNHNS, CDR2 SASEGT. This CDR3 is 13 amino acids long. CDR3 protein: CASSVGNTGELFF. CDR3 in DNA: TGTGCCAGCAGTGTTGGGAACACCGGGGAGCTGTTTTTT.

The V gene is TRBV5-1, the J gene TRBJ2-3; 7 nucleotides agree with TRBD2. Trimming at V came to 2 bases and at J to 1 base, leaving 7 bases not matched to a gene. Germline CDR1 and CDR2: SGHRS and YFSETQ. The CDR3 runs 16 residues. CDR3 loop: CASSLLGTIGTDTQYF. CDR3 nucleotides: TGCGCCAGCAGCTTACTCGGGACTATCGGCACAGATACGCAGTATTTT.

This rearrangement joins TRBV6-5 to TRBJ2-5; D ambiguous. Germline CDR1 reads MNHEY; CDR2 reads SVGAGI. The CDR3 covers 12 residues. V was pared by 0 bases and J by 5 bases, with 4 bases between. Here the CDR3 DNA reads TGTGCCAGCAGTTACTCTGGGGAGACCCAGTACTTC. This sequence encodes CASSYSGETQYF.

The chain carries TRBV19 and TRBJ1-3, with 9 bases matching TRBD1. Trimming cost V 2 bases and J 6 bases; bases outside gene matches: 5. The CDR3 contains 15 residues. Per germline, CDR1 LNHDA and CDR2 SQIVND (reference sequence). The CDR3 sequence: CASSITGQGLNTIYF. The DNA for the CDR3 is TGTGCCAGTAGTATAACTGGACAGGGGTTAAACACCATATATTTT.

This chain links TRBV2 with TRBJ1-1; 8 bases are a match to TRBD1. The CDR3 covers 11 residues. V was pared by 6 bases and J by 10 bases, with 4 bases of the junction left unmatched. CDR1 is SNHLY, CDR2 FYNNEI, per germline. Here the CDR3 reads CASSPGGSAFF. The CDR3 DNA sequence: TGTGCCAGCAGCCCAGGGGGCTCAGCTTTCTTT.

The V call is TRBV27, the J call TRBJ1-4, with 12 bases lining up with TRBD1. This CDR3 comprises 17 residues. CDR1 is MNHEY, CDR2 SMNVEV, per germline (reference sequence). Trimming took 8 bases from V and 8 from J; bases not matched to a gene: 15. The CDR3 here is CASSSRDRGPWEEKLFF. The DNA of the CDR3 is TGTGCCAGCTCCTCCCGGGACAGGGGGCCCTGGGAGGAAAAACTGTTTTTT.

This chain uses TRBV27 with TRBJ1-6; D is ambiguous. Trimming took off 6 bases at V and 9 bases at J, with 21 bases between the two ends. This CDR3 region has 16 residues. CDR1 is MNHEY and CDR2 is SMNVEV in the germline V gene (reference sequence). The CDR3 DNA reads as TGTGCCAGCAGACCGATAGGACGCAATTATGGTTCACCCCTCCACTTT. It is translated as CASRPIGRNYGSPLHF.

The V gene is TRBV18, the J gene TRBJ1-1, with 9 bases that match TRBD1. V lost 2 bases and J lost 0; bases outside the gene matches: 7. Germline V CDR1 and CDR2: KGHSH, LQKENI. The CDR3 spans 17 residues. The CDR3 here is CASSPSGTGSMNTEAFF. CDR3 DNA: TGTGCCAGCTCACCATCGGGGACAGGGAGCATGAACACTGAAGCTTTCTTT.

The chain employs TRBV5-1 and TRBJ2-5, with unresolved D. The DNA end is a closer match to TRBJ2-7, so the J assignment may be wrong. The CDR3 spans 13 residues. The germline gives CDR1 SGHRS, CDR2 YFSETQ. The CDR3 nucleotides read TGCGCCAGCAGCTTGGTGGTTTCGGTCGAGCAGTACTTC. It specifies CASSLVVSVEQYF.